The present entry profiles one T cell receptor beta chain with its context. Germline lookup yields CDR1 MNHEY and CDR2 SMNVEV (reference sequence). The CDR3 length is 18 residues. Trimming removed 3 bases from V and 0 bases from J; junction bases left unmatched: 12. The data derive from a study of T cell responses to AZD1222 COVID-19 vaccine. Clones were read by immunoSEQ multiplex PCR, and TCRdb kept only the in-frame ones, dropping some. The sample includes 150,000 to 200,000 clones, 94% of them seen just once. The TCR sequence derives from an adult in good health. This sample comprised peripheral blood, obtained on day 0 of AZD1222 vaccination. The gene calls are TRBV27 and TRBJ1-1, with 8 bases aligning to TRBD1. The CDR3, as DNA: TGTGCCAGCAGTTTGTACCCTGGACAGGGAGGGTTGAACACTGAAGCTTTCTTT. Amino acids: CASSLYPGQGGLNTEAFF.